This TCR beta chain was captured in a study of post-analysis software for immune sequencing data. Looking at the study overall: The study covered relapsing-remitting, secondary progressive and progressive-relapsing courses of multiple sclerosis. Study-wide findings and caveats: The F measure placed samples prepared in the same batch into strongly shared clusters. Controls had lower frequencies than patients of a handful of TRBV segments, which included TRBV5-6, TRBV5-1 and TRBV20-1. Multiple sclerosis patients showed significantly lower normalized Chao1 diversity than controls did.

Unique molecular identifiers had been added to the TCR beta cDNA libraries. Roughly 0.5 million cDNA molecules were obtained from roughly 0.93 to 9.6 million T cells. In TCRdb, the PCR reads were re-called with MiXCR into one record per CDR3 protein. The table records a few hundred thousand distinct CDR3 sequences, under 40% of them present only once. V lost 0 bases and J lost 6; bases outside the gene matches: 7. This CDR3 comprises 14 residues. The V gene's germline CDR1 is DFQATT and CDR2 SNEGSKA (reference sequence). This clonotype was counted only a few times. Its cognate antigen is unknown. The chain recombines TRBV20-1 with TRBJ1-2, with 7 bases fitting TRBD1. Sequenced input: blood. The sequence came from a girl aged 2-17 years with multiple sclerosis. CDR3 in amino acids: CSAREIRDSHGYTF. The CDR3 nucleotides read TGCAGTGCTAGAGAAATCCGGGACAGTCATGGCTACACCTTC.